The 12 T cell receptor beta chains given below trace back to one sample, sequenced in a study of T cell repertoires in ileal Crohn's disease. Regarding time point: neoterminal ileum biopsy at postoperative endoscopy, about 6 months after surgery. Repertoires were generated with immunoSEQ multiplex PCR, while TCRdb's copy carries only in-frame clones and drops some. The sample includes 3,000 to 3,500 clones, roughly 80% seen only once; the top ten take roughly 5.3%. Source material: ileal tissue. Receptor source: an adult with Crohn's disease.

The chain carries TRBV9 and TRBJ2-7; no clear D gene. The CDR3 is 13 residues long. The V end lost 3 bases, the J end lost 6 bases, and 13 bases lay between the germline ends. Germline V gives CDR1 SGDLS, CDR2 YYNGEE. The CDR3 loop is CASSGLLFSEQYF. As DNA, the CDR3 is TGTGCCAGCAGCGGGCTGCTTTTCTCCGAGCAGTACTTC.

The chain joins TRBV5-1 to TRBJ2-2; D call uncertain. The CDR3 is 13 amino acids. Germline V CDR1 and CDR2: SGHRS, YFSETQ. The V gene lost 6 bases and the J gene lost 3 bases, with 9 bases spanning the gap. This chain's CDR3 is CASMVRHTGELFF. In DNA, the CDR3 is TGCGCCAGCATGGTGAGGCACACCGGGGAGCTGTTTTTT.

The chain links TRBV10-1 to TRBJ2-2; 11 bases align to TRBD1. V gave up 4 bases and J gave up 7 bases; unmatched junction bases: 8. The CDR3 consists of 16 residues. The germline V gene encodes CDR1 WNHNN and CDR2 SYGVQD (reference sequence). CDR3 nucleotides: TGCGCCAGCAGTGGGCCAGGGACAGGGGGTTTCGGGGAGCTGTTTTTT. Its protein is CASSGPGTGGFGELFF.

The chain uses TRBV19 and TRBJ1-2; the match to TRBD1 covers 9 bases. Germline CDR1 LNHDA, CDR2 SQIVND (reference sequence). The CDR3 is made up of 13 amino acids. V shed 5 bases and J 7 bases; nucleotides not matched to a gene: 5. The CDR3 sequence is CASSPRTGVGYTF. CDR3 nucleotides: TGTGCCAGTAGTCCCAGGACAGGGGTTGGCTACACCTTC.

The chain combines TRBV28 with TRBJ1-2, with unresolved D. Germline-derived CDR1 and CDR2 are MDHEN and SYDVKM. Deletions cut 2 bases from V and 2 bases from J, with 12 bases between. The CDR3 runs 15 residues. The CDR3 here is CASSLQIRRNYGYTF. The CDR3 DNA reads TGTGCCAGCAGTTTACAAATTCGGCGGAACTATGGCTACACCTTC.

By share of the sample, this clone is large (0.1 to 1%). The rearrangement uses TRBV6-6 and TRBJ1-1; D uncertain. The CDR3 is 11 residues long. V lost 10 bases, J lost 0 bases, and 6 bases lay in between. CDR1 is MNHNY and CDR2 is SVGAGI in the germline V gene (reference sequence). CDR3 sequence reads: CATEVNTEAFF. The DNA for the CDR3 is TGTGCCACCGAGGTGAACACTGAAGCTTTCTTT.

The chain is built from TRBV18 and TRBJ2-7; TRBD2 is a possible D gene (5 bases). CDR1 is KGHSH, CDR2 LQKENI, per germline. V was clipped by 1 base and J by 4 bases, with 14 bases between them. The CDR3 consists of 15 residues. CDR3: CASSPRAAEMYEQYF. Written as DNA, the CDR3 is TGTGCCAGCTCACCACGGGCAGCGGAAATGTACGAGCAGTACTTC.

The chain couples TRBV18 to TRBJ1-1; D ambiguous. Germline V gene data show CDR1 as KGHSH and CDR2 as LQKENI. The CDR3 has 16 amino acids. Trimming shortened V by 2 bases and J by 0 bases, and 13 bases separated the two germline ends. The CDR3 nucleotides are TGTGCCAGCTCACCAACTGCTGGGCAGATGAACACTGAAGCTTTCTTT. Protein: CASSPTAGQMNTEAFF. The full variable domain, completed using reference TRBV18 and TRBJ1-1, is NAGVMQNPRHLVRRRGQEARLRCSPMKGHSHVYWYRQLPEEGLKFMVYLQKENIIDESGMPKERFSAEFPKEGPSILRIQQVVRGDSAAYFCASSPTAGQMNTEAFFGQGTRLTVV.

The gene calls are TRBV5-1 and TRBJ2-3; D gene ambiguous. Per the germline V gene, CDR1 is SGHRS and CDR2 is YFSETQ. Between the trimmed V and J ends, which lost 0 bases and 0 bases, there was a span of 8 bases. This CDR3 is 15 amino acids long. The CDR3 coding sequence is TGCGCCAGCAGCTTGGAAGCACTTAGCACAGATACGCAGTATTTT. It encodes CASSLEALSTDTQYF.

As for this clone: Other DNA variants within this sample encode the same CDR3. The chain joins TRBV6-5 to TRBJ2-1; 11 nucleotides match TRBD2. CDR3 size: 15 residues. The ends lost 0 bases at V and 5 bases at J; junction bases unmatched: 0. Per the germline V gene, CDR1 is MNHEY and CDR2 is SVGAGI. The CDR3 nucleotides read TGTGCCAGCAGTTACTCGACTAGCGGGAACAATGAGCAGTTCTTC. Translated: CASSYSTSGNNEQFF.

The gene calls are TRBV7-9 and TRBJ2-3; 8 bases are shared with TRBD1. The CDR3 has 16 residues. Germline assignment: CDR1 SEHNR and CDR2 FQNEAQ (reference sequence). The V segment lost 4 bases and the J segment 1 base; nucleotides outside the gene matches: 7. As DNA, the CDR3 is TGTGCCAGCAGCTCTTACAGGGGGACCGGCACAGATACGCAGTATTTT. This encodes CASSSYRGTGTDTQYF. Complete variable domain (other parts from reference TRBV7-9 and TRBJ2-3): DTGVSQNPRHKITKRGQNVTFRCDPISEHNRLYWYRQTLGQGPEFLTYFQNEAQLEKSRLLSDRFSAERPKGSFSTLEIQRTEQGDSAMYLCASSSYRGTGTDTQYFGPGTRLTVL.

V gene TRBV30 combines with J gene TRBJ1-2; D not certain. The germline V gene has CDR1 GTSNPN and CDR2 SVGIG (reference sequence). V lost 0 bases and J lost 0, with 5 bases in between. The CDR3 loop spans 13 amino acids. The CDR3 sequence is CAWSVATNYGYTF. CDR3 sequence (DNA): TGTGCCTGGAGTGTAGCGACTAACTATGGCTACACCTTC.